The present T cell receptor (beta chain) was sequenced within a study of blood T cell repertoires in COVID-19. Using immunoSEQ multiplex PCR, the repertoire was profiled, and TCRdb retains in-frame clones only, with some absent. Of roughly 400,000 clones listed, around nine tenths are singletons. V shed 5 bases, J shed 2 bases, and the junction held 10 bases outside the gene matches. Germline V lookup: CDR1 MNHEY, CDR2 SMNVEV (reference sequence). The CDR3 loop spans 18 amino acids. This TCR was recovered from a woman in her forties or fifties who had recovered from COVID-19. The chain employs TRBV27 and TRBJ1-6, with 9 bases lining up with TRBD1. Material: PBMCs or T cells enriched from blood (not recorded which). The CDR3 region is CASSKQQGAVPYNSPLHF. The CDR3 DNA reads as TGTGCCAGCAGTAAACAACAGGGGGCAGTCCCCTATAATTCACCCCTCCACTTT.